What follows is one T cell receptor beta chain and its context. The data were taken from a study of cytomegalovirus exposure and HLA in healthy donors. Only in-frame clones appear in the TCRdb table, and some are missing; sequencing was by immunoSEQ multiplex PCR. The data show 150,000 to 200,000 clones, with less than 90% seen just once and roughly a tenth held by the top ten. CDR1 and CDR2 from the germline V gene are SGHRS and YFSETQ. V shed 4 bases, J shed 4 bases, and the junction held 8 bases outside the gene matches. The CDR3 is made up of 15 amino acids. Specimen: PBMCs. The receptor was derived from a man younger than 40 in good health and CMV-seropositive. This chain joins TRBV5-1 and TRBJ2-5; TRBD1 matches 9 bases. The CDR3: CASSPSLQGAETQYF. In DNA, the CDR3 is TGCGCCAGCAGCCCCTCCCTACAGGGGGCAGAGACCCAGTACTTC.